Here is one TCR beta chain with its context. CDR1 is KGHSH, CDR2 LQKENI, per germline. The CDR3 is 15 amino acids. V lost 2 bases and J lost 1, with 11 bases in between. These data are taken from a study of cytomegalovirus exposure and HLA in healthy donors. A multiplex PCR was run with 60 Vbeta primers and 13 Jbeta primers. TCRdb keeps only in-frame clones here, not all; method: immunoSEQ multiplex PCR. The sample consists of about 150,000 clones, 82% of them appearing once. The genes are TRBV18 and TRBJ1-1, with D unclear. The sample consisted of PBMCs. This clonotype was obtained from a man aged 25 to 40 in good health and CMV-seropositive. CDR3 protein: CASSPASSKNTEAFF. The CDR3 DNA follows: TGTGCCAGCTCACCAGCCAGTTCCAAGAACACTGAAGCTTTCTTT.